A selection of T cell receptor beta chains follows, all from one sample in a study of blood T cell repertoires in COVID-19. The table came from immunoSEQ multiplex PCR; TCRdb's copy has only in-frame clones and leaves some out. Of 150,000 to 200,000 clones listed, over 75% were seen once; the top ten hold 7.5% to 10%. Sequencing input: peripheral blood. The receptor set was obtained from an elderly woman with acute or convalescent COVID-19. The CDR3 runs from the conserved cysteine through the conserved F or W. D genes are given only for firm matches. Only some rows state a clone size, as once, few, many or a class for expanded clones.

v_call	j_call	clone_size	cdr3_length	d_call	cdr3_aa	cdr3_nt
TRBV5-5	TRBJ2-5	-	15	TRBD1	CASSFDRGSGKTQYF	TGTGCCAGCAGCTTCGACAGGGGGTCGGGGAAGACCCAGTACTTC
TRBV10-3	TRBJ2-7	-	16	-	CAISDSAGPLAYEQYF	TGTGCCATCAGTGATTCGGCGGGCCCTTTGGCCTACGAGCAGTACTTC
TRBV7-8	TRBJ1-6	-	15	-	CASSSRTGERAPLHF	TGTGCCAGCAGCTCGCGGACGGGGGAAAGGGCACCCCTCCACTTT
TRBV7-6	TRBJ2-7	-	18	TRBD2	CASSLASGGGAGLRKQYF	TGTGCCAGCAGCTTAGCGTCGGGAGGAGGGGCCGGATTAAGGAAGCAGTACTTC
TRBV3-1/TRBV3-2	TRBJ1-3	-	15	-	CASTLGQSSGNTIYF	TGTGCCAGCACCCTCGGACAGAGCTCTGGAAACACCATATATTTT
TRBV9	TRBJ1-4	-	13	-	CASSVDRGEKLFF	TGTGCCAGCAGCGTAGACCGGGGTGAAAAACTGTTTTTT
TRBV7-9	TRBJ1-1	-	15	-	CASSGGVSLSTEAFF	TGTGCCAGCAGCGGAGGGGTGTCCCTGAGCACTGAAGCTTTCTTT
TRBV6-5	TRBJ1-2	few	11	-	CASSLGGGYTF	TGTGCCAGCAGTTTAGGAGGTGGCTACACCTTC
TRBV6-5	TRBJ2-3	-	13	-	CASTEPGADTQYF	TGTGCCAGCACGGAACCGGGGGCAGATACGCAGTATTTT
TRBV3-1/TRBV3-2	TRBJ1-2	-	14	-	CASSPRGSLPGYTF	TGTGCCAGCAGCCCCCGCGGCTCATTGCCTGGCTACACCTTC
TRBV6-6	TRBJ2-3	-	13	-	CASRWASTDTQYF	TGTGCCAGCAGGTGGGCGAGCACAGATACGCAGTATTTT
TRBV2	TRBJ1-2	-	13	-	CASSAAGGYGYTF	TGTGCCAGCAGTGCCGCGGGCGGCTATGGCTACACCTTC
TRBV18	TRBJ2-5	-	12	TRBD1	CASGQAQETQYF	TGTGCCAGCGGACAGGCCCAAGAGACCCAGTACTTC
TRBV6-5	TRBJ1-4	once	15	TRBD1	CASRPTGVANEKLFF	TGTGCCAGCAGGCCCACAGGGGTGGCTAATGAAAAACTGTTTTTT
TRBV2	TRBJ2-5	-	14	TRBD1	CASKLGTGWETQYF	TGTGCCAGCAAACTAGGGACAGGGTGGGAGACCCAGTACTTC
TRBV27	TRBJ2-3	-	16	-	CASSPQAGGTGDTQYF	TGTGCCAGCAGTCCCCAAGCGGGCGGGACCGGAGATACGCAGTATTTT
TRBV5-1	TRBJ1-1	-	13	TRBD1	CASSSQGDGRAFF	TGCGCCAGCAGCTCGCAGGGGGACGGTCGAGCTTTCTTT
TRBV18	TRBJ2-3	-	17	TRBD1	CASSPPQDREPPDTQYF	TGTGCCAGCTCACCACCTCAGGACAGGGAGCCCCCAGATACGCAGTATTTT
TRBV2	TRBJ2-7	-	14	TRBD1	CASKGTVMSYEQYF	TGTGCCAGCAAAGGGACAGTGATGTCCTACGAGCAGTACTTC
TRBV14	TRBJ2-7	-	16	TRBD2	CASSHLAGGSSYEQYF	TGTGCCAGCAGCCATCTAGCGGGAGGGAGCTCCTACGAGCAGTACTTC
TRBV9	TRBJ2-1	-	15	TRBD2	CASSPREGSYNEQFF	TGTGCCAGCAGCCCCCGGGAGGGGAGCTACAATGAGCAGTTCTTC
TRBV5-1	TRBJ1-4	few	14	-	CASSLRAGEEKLFF	TGCGCCAGCAGCTTGAGGGCAGGGGAAGAAAAACTGTTTTTT
TRBV10-2	TRBJ2-5	-	14	TRBD1	CASSERGQQETQYF	TGCGCCAGCAGTGAGCGGGGACAGCAAGAGACCCAGTACTTC
TRBV28	TRBJ1-1	-	14	-	CASRIDIKNTEAFF	TGTGCCAGCAGGATCGACATAAAGAACACTGAAGCTTTCTTT